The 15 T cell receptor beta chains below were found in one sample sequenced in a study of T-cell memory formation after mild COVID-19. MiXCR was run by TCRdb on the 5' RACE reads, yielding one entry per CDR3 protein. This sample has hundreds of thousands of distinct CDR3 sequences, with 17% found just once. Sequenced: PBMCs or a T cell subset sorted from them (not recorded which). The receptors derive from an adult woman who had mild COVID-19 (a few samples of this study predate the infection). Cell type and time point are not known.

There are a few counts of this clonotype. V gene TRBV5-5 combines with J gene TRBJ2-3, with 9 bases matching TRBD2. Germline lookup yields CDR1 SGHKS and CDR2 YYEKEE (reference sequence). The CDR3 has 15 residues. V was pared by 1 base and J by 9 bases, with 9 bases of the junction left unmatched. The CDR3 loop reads CASSLSSSGVSTQYF. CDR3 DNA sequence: TGTGCCAGCAGCTTGTCGTCTAGCGGGGTGTCGACGCAGTATTTT.

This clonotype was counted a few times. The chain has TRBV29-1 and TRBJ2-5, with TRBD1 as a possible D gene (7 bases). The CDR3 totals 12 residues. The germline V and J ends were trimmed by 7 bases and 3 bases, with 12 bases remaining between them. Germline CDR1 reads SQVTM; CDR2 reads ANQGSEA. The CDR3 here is CSATRGEETQYF. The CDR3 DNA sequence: TGCAGCGCGACCAGGGGGGAAGAGACCCAGTACTTC.

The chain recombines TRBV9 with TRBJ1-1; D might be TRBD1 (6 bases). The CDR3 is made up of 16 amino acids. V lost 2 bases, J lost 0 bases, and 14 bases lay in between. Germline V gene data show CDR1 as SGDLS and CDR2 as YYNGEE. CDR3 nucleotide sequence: TGTGCCAGCAGCGTTTCACCCAGGGGTCTGAACACTGAAGCTTTCTTT. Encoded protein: CASSVSPRGLNTEAFF. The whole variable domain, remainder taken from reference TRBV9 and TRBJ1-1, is DSGVTQTPKHLITATGQRVTLRCSPRSGDLSVYWYQQSLDQGLQFLIQYYNGEERAKGNILERFSAQQFPDLHSELNLSSLELGDSALYFCASSVSPRGLNTEAFFGQGTRLTVV.

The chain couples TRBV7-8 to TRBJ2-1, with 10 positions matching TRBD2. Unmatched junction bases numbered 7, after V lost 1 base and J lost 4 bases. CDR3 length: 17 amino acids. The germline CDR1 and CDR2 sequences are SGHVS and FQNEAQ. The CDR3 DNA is TGTGCCAGCAGCTTAGAAGGGGGACTAGCGTGGTACAATGAGCAGTTCTTC. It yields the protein CASSLEGGLAWYNEQFF.

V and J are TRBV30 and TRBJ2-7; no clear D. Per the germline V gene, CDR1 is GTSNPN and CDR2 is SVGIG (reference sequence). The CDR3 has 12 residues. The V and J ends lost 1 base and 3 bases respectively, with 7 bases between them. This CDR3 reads CAWSGGFYEQYF. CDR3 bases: TGTGCCTGGAGTGGGGGTTTCTACGAGCAGTACTTC.

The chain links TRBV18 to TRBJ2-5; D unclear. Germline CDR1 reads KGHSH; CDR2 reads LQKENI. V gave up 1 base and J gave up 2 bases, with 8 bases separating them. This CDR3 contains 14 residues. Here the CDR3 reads CASSPQAGQETQYF. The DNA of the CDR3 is TGTGCCAGCTCACCACAGGCAGGTCAAGAGACCCAGTACTTC.

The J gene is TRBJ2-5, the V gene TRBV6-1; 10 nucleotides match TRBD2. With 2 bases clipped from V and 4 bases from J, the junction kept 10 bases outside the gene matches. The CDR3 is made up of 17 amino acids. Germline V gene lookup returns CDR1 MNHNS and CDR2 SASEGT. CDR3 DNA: TGTGCCAGCAGTGAATGGGCTAGCGGGAGCAGGGTAGAGACCCAGTACTTC. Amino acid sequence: CASSEWASGSRVETQYF.

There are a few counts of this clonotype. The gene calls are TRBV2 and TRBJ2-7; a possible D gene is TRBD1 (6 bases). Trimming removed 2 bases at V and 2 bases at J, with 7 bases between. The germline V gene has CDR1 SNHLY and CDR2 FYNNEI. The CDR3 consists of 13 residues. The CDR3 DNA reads TGTGCCAGCAGTGAACAGGGGACCTACGAGCAGTACTTC. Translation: CASSEQGTYEQYF.

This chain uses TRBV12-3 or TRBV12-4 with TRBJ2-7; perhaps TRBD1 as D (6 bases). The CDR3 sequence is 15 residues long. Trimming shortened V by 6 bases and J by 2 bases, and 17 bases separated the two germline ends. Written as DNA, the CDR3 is TGTGCCAGCAGCCTCACAGGGTCGTCAACCTACGAGCAGTACTTC. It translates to CASSLTGSSTYEQYF.

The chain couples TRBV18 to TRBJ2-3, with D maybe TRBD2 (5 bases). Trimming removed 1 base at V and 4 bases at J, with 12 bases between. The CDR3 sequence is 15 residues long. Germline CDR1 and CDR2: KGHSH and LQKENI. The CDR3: CASSPRLASPDTQYF. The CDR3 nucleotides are TGTGCCAGCTCACCACGGCTAGCTAGCCCAGATACGCAGTATTTT.

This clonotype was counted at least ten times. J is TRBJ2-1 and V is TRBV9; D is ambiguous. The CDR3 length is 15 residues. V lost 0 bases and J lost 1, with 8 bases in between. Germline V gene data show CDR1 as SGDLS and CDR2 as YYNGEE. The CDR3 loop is CASSVVDLSYNEQFF. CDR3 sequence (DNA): TGTGCCAGCAGCGTAGTTGACCTTTCCTACAATGAGCAGTTCTTC.

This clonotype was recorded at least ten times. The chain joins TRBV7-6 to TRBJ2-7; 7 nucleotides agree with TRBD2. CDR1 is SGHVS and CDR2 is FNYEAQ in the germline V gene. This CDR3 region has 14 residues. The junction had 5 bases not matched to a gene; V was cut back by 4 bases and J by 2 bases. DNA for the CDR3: TGTGCCAGCAGCTCACCCGGACTAGCCTACGAGCAGTACTTC. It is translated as CASSSPGLAYEQYF.

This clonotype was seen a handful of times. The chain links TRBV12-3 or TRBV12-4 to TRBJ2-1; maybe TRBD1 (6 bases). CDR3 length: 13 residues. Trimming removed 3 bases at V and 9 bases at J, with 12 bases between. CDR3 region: CASSFTGSSEQFF. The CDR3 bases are TGTGCCAGCAGTTTTACAGGGTCTAGTGAGCAGTTCTTC.

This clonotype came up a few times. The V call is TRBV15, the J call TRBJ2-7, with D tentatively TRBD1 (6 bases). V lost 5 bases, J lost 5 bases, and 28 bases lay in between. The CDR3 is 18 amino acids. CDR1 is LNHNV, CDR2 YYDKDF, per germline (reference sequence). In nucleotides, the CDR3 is TGTGCCACCAGCGGTTCCATACAGGGAAAAGAGTGGAGGCACGAGCAGTACTTC. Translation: CATSGSIQGKEWRHEQYF.

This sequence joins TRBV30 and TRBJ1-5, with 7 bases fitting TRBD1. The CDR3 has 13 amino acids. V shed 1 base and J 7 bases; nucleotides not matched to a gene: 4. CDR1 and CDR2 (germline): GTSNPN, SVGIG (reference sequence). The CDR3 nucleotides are TGTGCCTGGAGTGGGACAGGCGCCCAGCCCCAGCATTTT. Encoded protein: CAWSGTGAQPQHF. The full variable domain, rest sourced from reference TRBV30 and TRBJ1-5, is SQTIHQWPATLVQPVGSPLSLECTVEGTSNPNLYWYRQAAGRGLQLLFYSVGIGQISSEVPQNLSASRPQDRQFILSSKKLLLSDSGFYLCAWSGTGAQPQHFGDGTRLSIL.